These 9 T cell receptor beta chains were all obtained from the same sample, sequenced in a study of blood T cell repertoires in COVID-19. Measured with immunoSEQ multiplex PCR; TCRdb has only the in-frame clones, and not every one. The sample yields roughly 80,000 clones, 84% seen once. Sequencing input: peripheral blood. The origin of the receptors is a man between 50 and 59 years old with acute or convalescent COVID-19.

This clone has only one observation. In DNA form, the CDR3 reads TGTGCCAGCAGCCCGTACGTCACTAGCGGCTATGAGCAGTTCTTC. This codes for CASSPYVTSGYEQFF. The V gene is TRBV9, the J gene TRBJ2-1, with 8 bases that match TRBD2. This CDR3 comprises 15 residues. V was pared by 4 bases and J by 8 bases, with 11 bases of the junction left unmatched. Per germline, CDR1 SGDLS and CDR2 YYNGEE.

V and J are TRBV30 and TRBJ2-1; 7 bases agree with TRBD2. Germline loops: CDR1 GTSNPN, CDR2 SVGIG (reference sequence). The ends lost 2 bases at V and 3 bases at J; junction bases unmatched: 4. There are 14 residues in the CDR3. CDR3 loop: CAWSLLANYNEQFF. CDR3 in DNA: TGTGCCTGGAGTTTACTAGCGAACTACAATGAGCAGTTCTTC.

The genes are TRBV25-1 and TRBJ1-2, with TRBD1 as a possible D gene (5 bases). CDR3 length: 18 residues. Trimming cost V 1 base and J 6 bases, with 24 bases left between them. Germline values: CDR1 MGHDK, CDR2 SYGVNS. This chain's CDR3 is CASSESWGPGGVWDGYTF. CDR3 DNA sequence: TGTGCCAGCAGTGAATCTTGGGGTCCGGGGGGAGTATGGGATGGCTACACCTTC.

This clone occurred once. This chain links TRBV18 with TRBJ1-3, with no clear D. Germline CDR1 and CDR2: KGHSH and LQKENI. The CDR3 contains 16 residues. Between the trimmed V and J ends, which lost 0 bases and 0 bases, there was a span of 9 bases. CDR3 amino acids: CASSPPGGSSGNTIYF. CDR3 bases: TGTGCCAGCTCACCACCGGGAGGGAGCTCTGGAAACACCATATATTTT.

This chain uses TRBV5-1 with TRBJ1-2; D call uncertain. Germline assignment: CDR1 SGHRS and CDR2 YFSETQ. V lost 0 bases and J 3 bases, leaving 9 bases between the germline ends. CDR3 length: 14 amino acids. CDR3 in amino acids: CASSLATEYYGYTF. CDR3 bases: TGCGCCAGCAGCTTGGCTACGGAGTACTATGGCTACACCTTC.

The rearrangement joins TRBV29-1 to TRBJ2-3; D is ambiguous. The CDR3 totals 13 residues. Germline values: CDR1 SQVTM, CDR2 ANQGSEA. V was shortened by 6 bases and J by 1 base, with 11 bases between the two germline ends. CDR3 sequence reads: CSVKLAGTDTQYF. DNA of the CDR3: TGCAGCGTCAAGCTCGCGGGCACAGATACGCAGTATTTT.

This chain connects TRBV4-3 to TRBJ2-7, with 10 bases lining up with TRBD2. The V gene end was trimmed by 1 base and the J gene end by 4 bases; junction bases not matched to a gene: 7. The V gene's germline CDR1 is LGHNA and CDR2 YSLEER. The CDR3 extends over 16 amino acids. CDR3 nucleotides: TGCGCCAGCAGCCAAGGGAGCGGGAGGGCCCTATACGAGCAGTACTTC. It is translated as CASSQGSGRALYEQYF.

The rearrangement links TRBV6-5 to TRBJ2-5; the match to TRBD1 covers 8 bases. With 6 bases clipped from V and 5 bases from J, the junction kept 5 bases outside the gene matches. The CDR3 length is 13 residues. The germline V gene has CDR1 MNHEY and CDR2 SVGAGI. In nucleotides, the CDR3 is TGTGCCAGCAGCCTCAGGGGGCGGGAGACCCAGTACTTC. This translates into CASSLRGRETQYF.

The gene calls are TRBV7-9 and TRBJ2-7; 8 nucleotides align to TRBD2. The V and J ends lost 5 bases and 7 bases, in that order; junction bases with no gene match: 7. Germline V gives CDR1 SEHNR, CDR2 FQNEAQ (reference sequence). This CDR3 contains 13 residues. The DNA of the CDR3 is TGTGCCAGCAGCAACCCGGGACTAGGGGAGCAGTACTTC. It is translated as CASSNPGLGEQYF.